The entry that follows covers one TCR beta chain sequence. The target of this receptor is not known. Per-base qualities were not stored, and no clone one base away is much larger. From the cysteine up to the phenylalanine, the CDR3 has a length of 15 residues. Only the CDR3 region is kept as DNA, spanning 45 bases read in frame from base 1. CDR1 and CDR2 were assigned from the germline V gene (reference sequence) as DFQATT and SNEGSKA. V gives up 0 bases and J gives up 4 bases, and the segment between their germline ends measures 14 bases. Libraries were built with PCR. Instrument on record: Illumina HiSeq 2500. Molecular barcoding was employed in the preparation of TCR libraries, with unique molecular identifiers being used to normalize TCRbeta repertoire quantification. TCRdb reworked the public reads: Q25 trimming with fastp, MiXCR clone assembly, productive beta chains retained. Rows merge per CDR3 protein into single entries with the most common DNA and genes. The sample data list 610,000 or so distinct CDR3 sequences, and around 27% of these were observed just once. About 35% of the sample lies in the top ten.

This sample is part of a study of T-cell reconstitution after alpha-beta-depleted transplantation in children (dated by TCRdb to 2016 to 2018). With regard to the full study: Using TCR repertoire profiling, the study followed T-cell immune reconstitution in a quantitative way in children after TCRalphabeta/CD19-depleted allogeneic hematopoietic cell transplantation. The research as a whole found: About two months after transplant, the apparently early recovery of alphabetaT-cell counts reportedly depended on just several hundred clones that had expanded rapidly and came from non-depleted graft cells. In some patients, high TCRbeta diversity at day 60 was attributed to recipient T cells and intrathymic progenitors that had survived conditioning. Over the following months the frequencies of hyperexpanded clones went down, and after one year T-cell counts and TCRbeta diversity were mostly credited to newly produced T cells.

The sample's treatment or condition label is to be understood as: allogeneic hematopoietic cell transplantation with graft depleted of TCRalphabeta T cells and CD19 B cells. The transplant recipients were children given TCRalphabeta/CD19-depleted allogeneic hematopoietic cell grafts. The sequence links TRBV20-1 to TRBJ2-3; the D gene remains uncertain. The input for sequencing was PBMCs, taken before TCRalphabeta/CD19-depleted stem cell transplant. The source is a boy under two years old with Wiskott-Aldrich syndrome, due to receive a stem cell transplant. Read as DNA, the sequence is TGCAGTGCTAGAGACCCCCTCGGAACCCCAGATACGCAGTATTTT. It codes for CSARDPLGTPDTQYF.